This T cell receptor (beta chain) was recorded in a study of T-cell memory formation after mild COVID-19. The CDR3 contains 12 residues. V shed 7 bases, J shed 2 bases, and the junction held 2 bases outside the gene matches. Germline V gene data show CDR1 as SQVTM and CDR2 as ANQGSEA. TCRdb called the 5' RACE reads again in MiXCR, with one record for every CDR3 protein. The profile shows approximately 250,000 distinct CDR3 sequences, approximately 16% of them singletons. Overall study findings and caveats: From day 15 to 85, contracting clones were balanced between CD4 and CD8, whereas later expanders leaned toward CD4+.

As for this clonotype: Antigen: not known.

The origin of this receptor is a man between 18 and 35 years old who had mild COVID-19 (a few samples of this study predate the infection). Cell type and time point are not known. The genes are TRBV29-1 and TRBJ2-5; 9 bases agree with TRBD1. What was sequenced was PBMCs or a T cell subset sorted from them (not recorded which). The CDR3, as DNA: TGCAGCGAGACAGGGGGGCAAGAGACCCAGTACTTC. The encoded protein is CSETGGQETQYF. Combining the CDR3 with reference TRBV29-1 and TRBJ2-5 gives the whole variable domain SAVISQKPSRDICQRGTSLTIQCQVDSQVTMMFWYRQQPGQSLTLIATANQGSEATYESGFVIDKFPISRPNLTFSTLTVSNMSPEDSSIYLCSETGGQETQYFGPGTRLLVL.